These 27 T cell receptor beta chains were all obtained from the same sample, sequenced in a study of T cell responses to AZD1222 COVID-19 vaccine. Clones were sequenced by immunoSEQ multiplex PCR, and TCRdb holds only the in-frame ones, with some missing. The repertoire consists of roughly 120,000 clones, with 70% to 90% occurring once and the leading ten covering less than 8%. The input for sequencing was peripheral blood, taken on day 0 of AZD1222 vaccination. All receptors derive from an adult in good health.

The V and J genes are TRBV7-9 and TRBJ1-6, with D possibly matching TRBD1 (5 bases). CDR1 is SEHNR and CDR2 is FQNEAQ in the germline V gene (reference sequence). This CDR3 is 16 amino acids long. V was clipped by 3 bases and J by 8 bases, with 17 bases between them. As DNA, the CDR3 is TGTGCCAGCAGCTTGGGATGGGGGTCTGAGGATTCACCCCTCCACTTT. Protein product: CASSLGWGSEDSPLHF. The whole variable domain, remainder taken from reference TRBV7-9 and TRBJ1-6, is DTGVSQNPRHKITKRGQNVTFRCDPISEHNRLYWYRQTLGQGPEFLTYFQNEAQLEKSRLLSDRFSAERPKGSFSTLEIQRTEQGDSAMYLCASSLGWGSEDSPLHFGNGTRLTVT.

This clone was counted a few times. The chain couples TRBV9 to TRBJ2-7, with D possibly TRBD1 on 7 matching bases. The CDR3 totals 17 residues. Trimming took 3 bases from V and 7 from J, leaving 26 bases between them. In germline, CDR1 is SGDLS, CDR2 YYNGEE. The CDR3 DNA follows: TGTGCCAGCAGCGCCGGGGACCAAAGGGGGCGAGGAGGGGAGCAGTACTTC. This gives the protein CASSAGDQRGRGGEQYF.

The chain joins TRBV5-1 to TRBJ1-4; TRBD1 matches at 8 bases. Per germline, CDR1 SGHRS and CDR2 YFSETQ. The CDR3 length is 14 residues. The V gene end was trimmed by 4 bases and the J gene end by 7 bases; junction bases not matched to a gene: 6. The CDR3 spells CASSIQGAGEKLFF. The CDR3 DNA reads TGCGCCAGCAGCATTCAGGGGGCGGGTGAAAAACTGTTTTTT.

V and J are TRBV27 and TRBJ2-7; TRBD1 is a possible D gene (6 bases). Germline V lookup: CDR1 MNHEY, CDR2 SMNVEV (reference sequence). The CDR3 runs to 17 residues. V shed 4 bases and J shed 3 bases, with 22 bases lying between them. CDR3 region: CASSYAPTGVRGYEQYF. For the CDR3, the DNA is TGTGCCAGCAGTTATGCTCCGACAGGCGTCAGGGGCTACGAGCAGTACTTC.

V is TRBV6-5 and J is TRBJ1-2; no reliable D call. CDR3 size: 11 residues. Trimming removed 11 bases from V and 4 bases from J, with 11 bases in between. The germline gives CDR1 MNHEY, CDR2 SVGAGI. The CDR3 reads CAVGWTYGYTF. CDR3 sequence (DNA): TGTGCCGTAGGCTGGACCTATGGCTACACCTTC.

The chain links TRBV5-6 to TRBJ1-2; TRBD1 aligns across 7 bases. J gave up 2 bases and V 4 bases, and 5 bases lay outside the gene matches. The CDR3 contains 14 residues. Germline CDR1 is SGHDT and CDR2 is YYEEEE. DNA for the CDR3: TGTGCCAGCAGCCAACCGGGACAGAACTATGGCTACACCTTC. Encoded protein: CASSQPGQNYGYTF.

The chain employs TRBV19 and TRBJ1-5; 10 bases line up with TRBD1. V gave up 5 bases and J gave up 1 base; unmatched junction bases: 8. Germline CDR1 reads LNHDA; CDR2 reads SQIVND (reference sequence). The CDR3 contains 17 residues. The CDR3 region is CASSPKRTGGSNQPQHF. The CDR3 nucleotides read TGTGCCAGTAGTCCTAAGAGGACAGGGGGAAGCAATCAGCCCCAGCATTTT. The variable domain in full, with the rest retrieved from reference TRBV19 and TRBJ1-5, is DGGITQSPKYLFRKEGQNVTLSCEQNLNHDAMYWYRQDPGQGLRLIYYSQIVNDFQKGDIAEGYSVSREKKESFPLTVTSAQKNPTAFYLCASSPKRTGGSNQPQHFGDGTRLSIL.

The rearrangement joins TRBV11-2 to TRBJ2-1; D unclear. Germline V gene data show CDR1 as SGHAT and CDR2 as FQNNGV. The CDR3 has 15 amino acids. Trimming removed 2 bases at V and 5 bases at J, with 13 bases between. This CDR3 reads CASSLRFAENNEQFF. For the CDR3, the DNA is TGTGCCAGCAGCTTAAGGTTTGCGGAAAACAATGAGCAGTTCTTC.

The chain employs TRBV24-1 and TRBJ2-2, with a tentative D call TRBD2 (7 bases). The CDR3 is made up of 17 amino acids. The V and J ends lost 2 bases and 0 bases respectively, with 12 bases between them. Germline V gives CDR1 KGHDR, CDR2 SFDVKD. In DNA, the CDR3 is TGTGCCACCAGTGATTGGGGGGGCAGCGCGAACACCGGGGAGCTGTTTTTT. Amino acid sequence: CATSDWGGSANTGELFF.

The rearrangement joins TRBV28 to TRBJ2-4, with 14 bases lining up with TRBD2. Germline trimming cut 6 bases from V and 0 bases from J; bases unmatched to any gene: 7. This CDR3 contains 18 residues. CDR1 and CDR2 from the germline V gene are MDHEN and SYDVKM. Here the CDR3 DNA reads TGTGCCAGCAGCTACGGACTAGCGGGGGGCCTAGCCAAAAACATTCAGTACTTC. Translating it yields CASSYGLAGGLAKNIQYF.

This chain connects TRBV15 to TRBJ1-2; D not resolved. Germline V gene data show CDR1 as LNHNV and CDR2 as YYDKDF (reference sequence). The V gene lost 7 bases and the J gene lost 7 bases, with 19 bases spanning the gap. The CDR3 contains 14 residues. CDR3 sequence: CATTKRGISSGYTF. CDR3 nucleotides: TGTGCCACCACTAAACGGGGAATTTCGTCTGGCTACACCTTC.

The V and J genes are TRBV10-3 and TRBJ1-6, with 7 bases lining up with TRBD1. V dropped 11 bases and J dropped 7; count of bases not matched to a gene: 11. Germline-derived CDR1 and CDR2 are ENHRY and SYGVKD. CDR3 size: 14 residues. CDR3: CAAGGGDRNSPLHF. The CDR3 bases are TGTGCCGCAGGGGGAGGGGACAGAAATTCACCCCTCCACTTT.

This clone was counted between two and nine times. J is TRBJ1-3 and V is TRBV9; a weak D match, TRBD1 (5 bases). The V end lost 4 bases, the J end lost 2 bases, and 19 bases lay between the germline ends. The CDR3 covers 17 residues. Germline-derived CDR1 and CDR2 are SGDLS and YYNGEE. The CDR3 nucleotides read TGTGCCAGCAGCCCTAGTTGGGGACTAGTTGCTGGAAACACCATATATTTT. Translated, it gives CASSPSWGLVAGNTIYF.

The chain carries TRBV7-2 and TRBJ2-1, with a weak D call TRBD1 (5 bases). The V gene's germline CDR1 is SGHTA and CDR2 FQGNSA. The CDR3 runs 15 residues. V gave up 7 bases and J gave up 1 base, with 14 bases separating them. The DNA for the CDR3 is TGTGCCAGCACTCCAGGGCCCACGTCCTACAATGAGCAGTTCTTC. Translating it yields CASTPGPTSYNEQFF.

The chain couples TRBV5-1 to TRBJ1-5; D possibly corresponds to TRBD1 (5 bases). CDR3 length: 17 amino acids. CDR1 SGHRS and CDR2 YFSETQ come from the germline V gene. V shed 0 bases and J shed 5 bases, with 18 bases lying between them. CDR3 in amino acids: CASSLVPHQGGDQPQHF. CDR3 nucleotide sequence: TGCGCCAGCAGCTTGGTCCCACATCAGGGAGGGGATCAGCCCCAGCATTTT.

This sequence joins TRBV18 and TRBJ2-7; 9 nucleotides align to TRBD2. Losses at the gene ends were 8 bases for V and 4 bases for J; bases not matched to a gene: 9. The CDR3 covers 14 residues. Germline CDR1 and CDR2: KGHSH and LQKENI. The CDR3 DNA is TGTGCCAGCATGAGTAGCGGGGGAGGTTACGAGCAGTACTTC. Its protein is CASMSSGGGYEQYF.

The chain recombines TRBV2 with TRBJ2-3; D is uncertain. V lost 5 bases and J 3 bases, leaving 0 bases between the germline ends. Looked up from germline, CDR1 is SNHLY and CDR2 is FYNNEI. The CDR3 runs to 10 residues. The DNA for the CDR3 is TGTGCCAGCAGTACAGATACGCAGTATTTT. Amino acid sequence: CASSTDTQYF.

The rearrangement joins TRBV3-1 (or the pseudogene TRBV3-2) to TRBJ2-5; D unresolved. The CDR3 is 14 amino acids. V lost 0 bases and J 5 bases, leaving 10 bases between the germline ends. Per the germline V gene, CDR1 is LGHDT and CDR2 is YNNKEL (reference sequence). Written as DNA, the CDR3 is TGTGCCAGCAGCCAAGACACCAGCGTTGAGACCCAGTACTTC. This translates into CASSQDTSVETQYF.

For the CDR3, the DNA is TGTGCCAGCAGCCATTGGACAGGAAGAGGGACCTACAATGAGCAGTTCTTC. This gives the protein CASSHWTGRGTYNEQFF. The gene calls are TRBV3-1 (or the pseudogene TRBV3-2) and TRBJ2-1; 7 bases are a match to TRBD1. The V gene end was trimmed by 3 bases and the J gene end by 2 bases; junction bases not matched to a gene: 10. The germline V gene encodes CDR1 LGHDT and CDR2 YNNKEL (reference sequence). The CDR3 has 17 amino acids.

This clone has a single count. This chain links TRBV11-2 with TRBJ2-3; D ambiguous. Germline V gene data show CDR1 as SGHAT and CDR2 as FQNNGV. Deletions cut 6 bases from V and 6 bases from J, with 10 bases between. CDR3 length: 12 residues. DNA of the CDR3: TGTGCCAGCAGGCCCCCCGGCGATACGCAGTATTTT. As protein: CASRPPGDTQYF.

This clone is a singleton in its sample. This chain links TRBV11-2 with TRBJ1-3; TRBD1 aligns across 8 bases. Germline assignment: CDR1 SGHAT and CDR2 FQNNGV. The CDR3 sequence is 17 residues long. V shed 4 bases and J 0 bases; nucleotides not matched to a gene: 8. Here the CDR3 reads CASSSGTGSFSGNTIYF. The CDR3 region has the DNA TGTGCCAGCAGCTCCGGGACAGGATCTTTCTCTGGAAACACCATATATTTT. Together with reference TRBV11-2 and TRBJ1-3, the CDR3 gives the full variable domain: EAGVAQSPRYKIIEKRQSVAFWCNPISGHATLYWYQQILGQGPKLLIQFQNNGVVDDSQLPKDRFSAERLKGVDSTLKIQPAKLEDSAVYLCASSSGTGSFSGNTIYFGEGSWLTVV.

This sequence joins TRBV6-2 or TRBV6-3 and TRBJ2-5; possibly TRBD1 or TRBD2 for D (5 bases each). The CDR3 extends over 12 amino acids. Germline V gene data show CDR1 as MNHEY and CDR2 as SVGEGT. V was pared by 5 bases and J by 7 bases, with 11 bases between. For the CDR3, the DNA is TGTGCCAGCAGTCTGGGGGATTGGACCCAGTACTTC. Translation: CASSLGDWTQYF.

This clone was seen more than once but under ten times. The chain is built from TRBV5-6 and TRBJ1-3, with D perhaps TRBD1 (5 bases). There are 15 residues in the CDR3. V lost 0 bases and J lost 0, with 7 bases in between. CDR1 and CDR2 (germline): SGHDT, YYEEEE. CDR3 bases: TGTGCCAGCAGCTTGGTGGGGGACTCTGGAAACACCATATATTTT. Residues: CASSLVGDSGNTIYF.

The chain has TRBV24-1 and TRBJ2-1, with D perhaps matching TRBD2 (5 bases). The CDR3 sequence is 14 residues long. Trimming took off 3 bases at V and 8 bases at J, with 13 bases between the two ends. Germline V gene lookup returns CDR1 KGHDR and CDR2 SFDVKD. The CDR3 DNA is TGTGCCACCAGTGATCCGAGGAGGTCCGATGAGCAGTTCTTC. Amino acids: CATSDPRRSDEQFF.

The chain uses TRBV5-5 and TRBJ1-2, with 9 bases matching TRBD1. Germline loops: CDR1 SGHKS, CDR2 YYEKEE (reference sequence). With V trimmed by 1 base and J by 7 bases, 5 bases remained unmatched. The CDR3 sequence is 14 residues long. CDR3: CASSLFQQGAGYTF. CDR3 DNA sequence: TGTGCCAGCAGCTTGTTTCAACAGGGGGCTGGCTACACCTTC.

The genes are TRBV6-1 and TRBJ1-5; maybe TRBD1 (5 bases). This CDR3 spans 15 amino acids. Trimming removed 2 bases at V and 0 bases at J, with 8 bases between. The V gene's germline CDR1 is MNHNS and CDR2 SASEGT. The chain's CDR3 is CASSESQGSNQPQHF. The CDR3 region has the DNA TGTGCCAGCAGTGAAAGTCAGGGTAGCAATCAGCCCCAGCATTTT.

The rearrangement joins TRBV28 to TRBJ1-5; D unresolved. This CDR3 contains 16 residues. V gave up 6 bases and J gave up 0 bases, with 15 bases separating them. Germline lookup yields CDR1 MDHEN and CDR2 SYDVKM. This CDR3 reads CASSPVGGFSNQPQHF. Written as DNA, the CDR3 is TGTGCCAGCAGCCCTGTAGGAGGGTTTAGCAATCAGCCCCAGCATTTT.